The text below deals with one T cell receptor (beta chain). The PCR used 60 Vbeta and 13 Jbeta primers. Repertoires were generated with immunoSEQ multiplex PCR, while TCRdb's copy carries only in-frame clones and drops some. The table shows some 110,000 clones, with roughly 85% occurring only once. This CDR3 is built from 16 residues. CDR1 and CDR2 from the germline V gene are SGDLS and YYNGEE. Germline trimming cut 0 bases from V and 1 base from J; bases unmatched to any gene: 4. The record originates from a study of cytomegalovirus exposure and HLA in healthy donors. The chain has TRBV9 and TRBJ1-5; 7 bases are a match to TRBD1. This receptor was obtained from a man aged 25 to 40 in good health and CMV-seropositive. The sequencing input was PBMCs. The CDR3 coding sequence is TGTGCCAGCAGCGTAGGGTCAGGGGGAAGCAATCAGCCCCAGCATTTT. Protein product: CASSVGSGGSNQPQHF. Based on the CDR3 plus reference TRBV9 and TRBJ1-5, the full variable domain is DSGVTQTPKHLITATGQRVTLRCSPRSGDLSVYWYQQSLDQGLQFLIQYYNGEERAKGNILERFSAQQFPDLHSELNLSSLELGDSALYFCASSVGSGGSNQPQHFGDGTRLSIL.